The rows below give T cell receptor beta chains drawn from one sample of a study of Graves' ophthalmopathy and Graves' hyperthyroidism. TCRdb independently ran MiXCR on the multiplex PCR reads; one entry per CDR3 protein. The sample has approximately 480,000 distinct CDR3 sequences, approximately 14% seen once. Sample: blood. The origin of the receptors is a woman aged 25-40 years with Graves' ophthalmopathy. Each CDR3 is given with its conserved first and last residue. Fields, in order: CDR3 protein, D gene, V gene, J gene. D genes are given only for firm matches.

CDR3aa: CASRASGSETQYF
d_gene: TRBD2
v_gene: TRBV2
j_gene: TRBJ2-5

CDR3aa: CASSEEAHQNQPQHF
d_gene: .
v_gene: TRBV6-1
j_gene: TRBJ1-5

CDR3aa: CASSQEAFQSSYEQYF
d_gene: .
v_gene: TRBV4-1
j_gene: TRBJ2-7

CDR3aa: CSAREGGTPQHF
d_gene: .
v_gene: TRBV20-1
j_gene: TRBJ1-5

CDR3aa: CASRTGWRGTEAFF
d_gene: TRBD1
v_gene: TRBV6-1
j_gene: TRBJ1-1

CDR3aa: CASSDREMNTEAFF
d_gene: .
v_gene: TRBV2
j_gene: TRBJ1-1

CDR3aa: CAWSRGDWSSPLHF
d_gene: .
v_gene: TRBV30
j_gene: TRBJ1-6

CDR3aa: CASSYRGLSGETQYF
d_gene: .
v_gene: TRBV6-5
j_gene: TRBJ2-5

CDR3aa: CASSPGTWGEQYF
d_gene: .
v_gene: TRBV28
j_gene: TRBJ2-7

CDR3aa: CASSSLRRPAVDF
d_gene: .
v_gene: TRBV28
j_gene: TRBJ1-5

CDR3aa: CASDSSRAGRGYTF
d_gene: .
v_gene: TRBV28
j_gene: TRBJ1-2

CDR3aa: CASSIPGQAVIGYTF
d_gene: TRBD1
v_gene: TRBV19
j_gene: TRBJ1-2

CDR3aa: CASSPYKGGETQYF
d_gene: .
v_gene: TRBV6-1
j_gene: TRBJ2-5

CDR3aa: CASGGQGSYNSPLHF
d_gene: TRBD1
v_gene: TRBV12-3/TRBV12-4
j_gene: TRBJ1-6

CDR3aa: CASSLVGGDTGELFF
d_gene: .
v_gene: TRBV6-2/TRBV6-3
j_gene: TRBJ2-2

CDR3aa: CASSLQSVETQYF
d_gene: .
v_gene: TRBV5-4
j_gene: TRBJ2-5

CDR3aa: CASRGQGTGELFF
d_gene: .
v_gene: TRBV6-2/TRBV6-3
j_gene: TRBJ2-2

CDR3aa: CASRTTGPGSYEQYF
d_gene: .
v_gene: TRBV28
j_gene: TRBJ2-7

CDR3aa: CASSRDGRLNSGYTF
d_gene: .
v_gene: TRBV11-2
j_gene: TRBJ1-2

CDR3aa: CASSLFVSMNTEAFF
d_gene: .
v_gene: TRBV12-3/TRBV12-4
j_gene: TRBJ1-1

CDR3aa: CASSLYSGRTPGEAFF
d_gene: .
v_gene: TRBV27
j_gene: TRBJ1-1

CDR3aa: CASSYRKEKYF
d_gene: .
v_gene: TRBV6-5
j_gene: TRBJ2-7

CDR3aa: CATFGLAGGRRKNIKYF
d_gene: TRBD2
v_gene: TRBV24-1
j_gene: TRBJ2-4

CDR3aa: CASSRTLTNLGEAFF
d_gene: .
v_gene: TRBV12-3/TRBV12-4
j_gene: TRBJ1-1

CDR3aa: CASRTTGNTIYF
d_gene: .
v_gene: TRBV6-5
j_gene: TRBJ1-3

CDR3aa: CASSVIQGAVNEQYF
d_gene: TRBD1
v_gene: TRBV28
j_gene: TRBJ2-7

CDR3aa: CSARENGRGPYEQYF
d_gene: TRBD2
v_gene: TRBV20-1
j_gene: TRBJ2-7

CDR3aa: CASSYRGAKNTEAFF
d_gene: .
v_gene: TRBV6-5
j_gene: TRBJ1-1

CDR3aa: CASSLEGGNEQYF
d_gene: TRBD2
v_gene: TRBV28
j_gene: TRBJ2-7

CDR3aa: CASSDRWGYGYTF
d_gene: .
v_gene: TRBV6-1
j_gene: TRBJ1-2

CDR3aa: CASSSNRVVNQPQHF
d_gene: .
v_gene: TRBV7-2
j_gene: TRBJ1-5

CDR3aa: CASSLDVDKLNTEAFF
d_gene: .
v_gene: TRBV5-1
j_gene: TRBJ1-1

CDR3aa: CASSQEGLAGARGTQYF
d_gene: TRBD2
v_gene: TRBV3-1
j_gene: TRBJ2-5

CDR3aa: CASSFGGTQPQHF
d_gene: .
v_gene: TRBV12-3/TRBV12-4
j_gene: TRBJ1-5

CDR3aa: CATSDPRRVQQYF
d_gene: .
v_gene: TRBV24-1
j_gene: TRBJ2-7

CDR3aa: CASSVGPRLHGETQYF
d_gene: .
v_gene: TRBV9
j_gene: TRBJ2-5

CDR3aa: CASSLSQQGSAEETQYF
d_gene: .
v_gene: TRBV27
j_gene: TRBJ2-5

CDR3aa: CASGFYRGPVGYTF
d_gene: TRBD1
v_gene: TRBV6-1
j_gene: TRBJ1-2

CDR3aa: CASSATGTGSYEQYF
d_gene: TRBD1
v_gene: TRBV12-3/TRBV12-4
j_gene: TRBJ2-7

CDR3aa: CASSSTDRGLPYEQYF
d_gene: TRBD1
v_gene: TRBV6-5
j_gene: TRBJ2-7

CDR3aa: CASRDLSWGYTF
d_gene: .
v_gene: TRBV12-3/TRBV12-4
j_gene: TRBJ1-2

CDR3aa: CAWSLTRYYEQYF
d_gene: .
v_gene: TRBV30
j_gene: TRBJ2-7

CDR3aa: CASRDGRFGYTF
d_gene: .
v_gene: TRBV27
j_gene: TRBJ1-2

CDR3aa: CASSVVAGGFSNIQYF
d_gene: TRBD1
v_gene: TRBV2
j_gene: TRBJ2-4

CDR3aa: CASSLATTSGRMTYEQYF
d_gene: TRBD2
v_gene: TRBV12-3/TRBV12-4
j_gene: TRBJ2-7

CDR3aa: CASTRINTEAFF
d_gene: .
v_gene: TRBV6-1
j_gene: TRBJ1-1

CDR3aa: CASSPDGLGTEAFF
d_gene: .
v_gene: TRBV11-2
j_gene: TRBJ1-1

CDR3aa: CASSLRRVGGQETQYF
d_gene: .
v_gene: TRBV11-2
j_gene: TRBJ2-5

CDR3aa: CASSYSRTELMNTEAFF
d_gene: .
v_gene: TRBV6-2/TRBV6-3
j_gene: TRBJ1-1

CDR3aa: CASSDRGDIQYF
d_gene: TRBD1
v_gene: TRBV12-3/TRBV12-4
j_gene: TRBJ2-4